This TCR beta chain was identified in a study of blood T cell repertoires in COVID-19. Study in general: Material from acute and convalescent COVID-19 was sourced from the United States, Italy and Spain. PBMCs, B-cell-depleted T cells, or T cells provided the cDNA or gDNA that made up the material.

V lost 3 bases and J 2 bases, leaving 9 bases between the germline ends. CDR3 length: 15 residues. From germline, CDR1 is SGHRS and CDR2 YFSETQ. The table came from immunoSEQ multiplex PCR; TCRdb's copy has only in-frame clones and leaves some out. The sample yields about 200,000 clones, around four fifths seen once. A Seattle source enrolled patients during active infection and followed them longitudinally. The V and J genes are TRBV5-1 and TRBJ1-6; D may be TRBD1 (6 bases). This TCR was recovered from a man aged 60-69 years with COVID-19, enrolled during active disease. Sequencing used peripheral blood. The CDR3 sequence: CASSSDSPYNSPLHF. DNA of the CDR3: TGCGCCAGCAGCTCGGACAGCCCCTATAATTCACCCCTCCACTTT.